These 17 T cell receptor beta chains were sequenced from one sample in a study of T cells after yellow fever vaccination (dated by TCRdb to between 2019 and 2020). Receptors were amplified or captured by 5' RACE. Sequencing used an Illumina HiSeq 2500. TCRdb reworked the public reads: Q25 trimming with fastp, MiXCR clone assembly, productive beta chains retained. Identical CDR3 proteins give one entry, which carries the most common genes and DNA. The sample has around 250,000 distinct CDR3 sequences on record, less than 8.5% of them singletons. About 0.85% of the sample is in the top ten clones. The treatment or condition label of this sample denotes: live attenuated yellow fever vaccine strain. The source material was CD4+ T cells sorted from PBMCs, sampled 15 days after the yellow fever booster vaccination. These receptors all stem from a man aged 25-40 years who received the YFV17D yellow fever vaccine.

In this sample, this clonotype turned up many times. V is TRBV20-1 and J is TRBJ1-1, with TRBD1 as a possible D gene (6 bases). The V end was cut by 6 bases, the J end by 0 bases, with 17 bases between. Germline assignment: CDR1 DFQATT and CDR2 SNEGSKA (reference sequence). The CDR3 is made up of 15 amino acids. The CDR3 here is CSAPRGGGMNTEAFF. CDR3 in DNA: TGCAGTGCGCCCAGGGGAGGGGGAATGAACACTGAAGCTTTCTTT.

Many counts were recorded for this clonotype. This chain connects TRBV20-1 to TRBJ2-6, with 8 nucleotides matching TRBD1. The germline CDR1 and CDR2 sequences are DFQATT and SNEGSKA (reference sequence). The CDR3 contains 17 residues. J gave up 0 bases and V 3 bases, and 7 bases lay outside the gene matches. CDR3 in DNA: TGCAGTGCTAGCAAGGGACAGGCACTCTCTGGGGCCAACGTCCTGACTTTC. Its translation: CSASKGQALSGANVLTF.

This clonotype has a count of ten or more. This rearrangement joins TRBV5-4 to TRBJ1-6; D is ambiguous. Germline V gene lookup returns CDR1 SGHNT and CDR2 YYREEE (reference sequence). With 9 bases removed from V and 8 bases from J, the gap between germline ends came to 18 bases. The CDR3 spans 14 residues. The DNA for the CDR3 is TGTGCCACTGGAACAGTTCATTTAGATTCACCCCTCCACTTT. It yields the protein CATGTVHLDSPLHF. Full variable domain (remainder filled in from reference TRBV5-4 and TRBJ1-6): ETGVTQSPTHLIKTRGQQVTLRCSSQSGHNTVSWYQQALGQGPQFIFQYYREEENGRGNFPPRFSGLQFPNYSSELNVNALELDDSALYLCATGTVHLDSPLHFGNGTRLTVT.

This clonotype was seen at least ten times. The rearrangement uses TRBV7-9 and TRBJ1-4, with D hard to call. Germline lookup yields CDR1 SEHNR and CDR2 FQNEAQ (reference sequence). V lost 0 bases to trimming and J lost 11 bases, with 13 bases between them. This CDR3 is 14 amino acids long. The CDR3 sequence is CASSLAVAGSKLFF. The CDR3 coding sequence is TGTGCCAGCAGCTTAGCGGTTGCCGGCTCTAAACTGTTTTTT.

This clonotype showed up just a few times. This chain joins TRBV7-9 and TRBJ1-6, with a weak D call TRBD1 (5 bases). This CDR3 region has 15 residues. Trimming pared 5 bases from V and 8 bases from J, leaving 16 bases between. Germline V gene data show CDR1 as SEHNR and CDR2 as FQNEAQ (reference sequence). This CDR3 is CASSDGGALDSPLHF. The CDR3 region has the DNA TGTGCCAGCAGCGATGGAGGGGCATTGGATTCACCCCTCCACTTT.

This clonotype occurred a few times. The CDR3, as DNA: TGCAGTGCTAGACCCGAACTAGCGGCCCCAAGGTATTTT. Its protein is CSARPELAAPRYF. This rearrangement joins TRBV20-1 to TRBJ2-3; 8 bases line up with TRBD2. Germline lookup yields CDR1 DFQATT and CDR2 SNEGSKA (reference sequence). The V gene end was trimmed by 2 bases and the J gene end by 14 bases; junction bases not matched to a gene: 12. The CDR3 loop spans 13 amino acids.

This clonotype has more than one count but fewer than ten. The chain couples TRBV18 to TRBJ2-7, with D perhaps assigned TRBD1 or TRBD2 (6 bases each). The CDR3 is 15 residues long. The V and J ends lost 3 bases and 6 bases respectively, with 18 bases between them. From germline, CDR1 is KGHSH and CDR2 LQKENI. The CDR3 loop is CASSPPTARGLEQYF. For the CDR3, the DNA is TGTGCCAGCTCACCCCCTACGGCACGGGGGCTCGAGCAGTACTTC.

The chain has TRBV5-1 and TRBJ2-1; a weak D match, TRBD2 (5 bases). Germline V lookup: CDR1 SGHRS, CDR2 YFSETQ. The CDR3 extends over 15 amino acids. Trimming took off 0 bases at V and 5 bases at J, with 12 bases between the two ends. The CDR3 DNA sequence: TGCGCCAGCAGCTTGGCCAGGACTTCCAACAATGAGCAGTTCTTC. Translated: CASSLARTSNNEQFF.

This clonotype was observed a handful of times. The rearrangement uses TRBV29-1 and TRBJ1-1; D is unresolved. CDR1 and CDR2 from the germline V gene are SQVTM and ANQGSEA. CDR3 length equals 13 residues. Trimming stripped 2 bases from V and 2 bases from J, with 9 bases between. The CDR3 here is CSVERTPNTEAFF. CDR3 DNA sequence: TGCAGCGTTGAACGGACCCCAAACACTGAAGCTTTCTTT.

The sample holds a few counts of this clonotype. The chain couples TRBV12-3 or TRBV12-4 to TRBJ2-2, with 12 bases identical to TRBD2. The CDR3 runs to 15 residues. Trimming cost V 5 bases and J 9 bases; bases outside gene matches: 7. CDR3 protein: CASSAGLAGRRELFF. The CDR3 nucleotides read TGTGCCAGCAGTGCCGGACTAGCGGGGAGGCGGGAGCTGTTTTTT.

This clonotype was detected ten times or more. The chain joins TRBV10-3 to TRBJ2-1; 10 bases fit TRBD2. Losses at the gene ends were 7 bases for V and 5 bases for J; bases not matched to a gene: 5. Per the germline V gene, CDR1 is ENHRY and CDR2 is SYGVKD. This CDR3 contains 14 residues. DNA of the CDR3: TGTGCCATCAAGAGGACTAGCGGAAACAATGAGCAGTTCTTC. The encoded protein is CAIKRTSGNNEQFF.

The chain links TRBV12-3 or TRBV12-4 to TRBJ1-4; the match to TRBD1 covers 10 bases. J gave up 8 bases and V 6 bases, and 6 bases lay outside the gene matches. This CDR3 is 14 amino acids long. In DNA form, the CDR3 reads TGTGCCAGCAGAAGACAGGGGGCGGGCGAAAAACTGTTTTTT. It is translated as CASRRQGAGEKLFF.

J is TRBJ2-1 and V is TRBV18, with a weak D call TRBD2 (5 bases). CDR3 size: 15 residues. V was pared by 3 bases and J by 8 bases, with 17 bases between. Germline CDR1 KGHSH, CDR2 LQKENI. The CDR3 DNA reads as TGTGCCAGCTCACCGCTCCGGACTCCCGGGGATGAGCAGTTCTTC. It codes for CASSPLRTPGDEQFF.

This clonotype was observed a few times. V and J are TRBV15 and TRBJ1-5; no clear D gene. With 1 base removed from V and 0 bases from J, the gap between germline ends came to 4 bases. The CDR3 contains 14 residues. CDR1 is LNHNV and CDR2 is YYDKDF in the germline V gene (reference sequence). The CDR3 here is CATSRGPSNQPQHF. The CDR3 DNA is TGTGCCACCAGCAGAGGGCCTAGCAATCAGCCCCAGCATTTT.

This clonotype was found a few times. The chain is built from TRBV11-2 and TRBJ2-1; D may be TRBD2 (5 bases). The germline gives CDR1 SGHAT, CDR2 FQNNGV. CDR3 length equals 14 residues. V lost 0 bases, J lost 6 bases, and 9 bases lay in between. This chain's CDR3 is CASSLDWTANEQFF. In DNA form, the CDR3 reads TGTGCCAGCAGCTTAGATTGGACTGCCAATGAGCAGTTCTTC.

The V and J genes are TRBV7-2 and TRBJ2-5, with TRBD2 matching over 7 bases. Trimming at V came to 4 bases and at J to 2 bases, leaving 10 bases not matched to a gene. CDR1 SGHTA and CDR2 FQGNSA come from the germline V gene. This CDR3 region has 16 residues. The CDR3 here is CASSSGGLQRQETQYF. In nucleotides, the CDR3 is TGTGCCAGCAGCTCCGGGGGACTACAACGACAAGAGACCCAGTACTTC. The complete variable domain, with remaining parts taken from reference TRBV7-2 and TRBJ2-5, reads GAGVSQSPSNKVTEKGKDVELRCDPISGHTALYWYRQSLGQGLEFLIYFQGNSAPDKSGLPSDRFSAERTGGSVSTLTIQRTQQEDSAVYLCASSSGGLQRQETQYFGPGTRLLVL.

This clonotype was seen only a few times. The V gene is TRBV20-1, the J gene TRBJ2-7; D perhaps matches TRBD1 (5 bases). From germline, CDR1 is DFQATT and CDR2 SNEGSKA (reference sequence). Trimming pared 1 base from V and 0 bases from J, leaving 16 bases between. The CDR3 spans 16 residues. The CDR3 DNA follows: TGCAGTGCTAGAGCATCGACAGTCTCAAACTCCTACGAGCAGTACTTC. Amino acids: CSARASTVSNSYEQYF.